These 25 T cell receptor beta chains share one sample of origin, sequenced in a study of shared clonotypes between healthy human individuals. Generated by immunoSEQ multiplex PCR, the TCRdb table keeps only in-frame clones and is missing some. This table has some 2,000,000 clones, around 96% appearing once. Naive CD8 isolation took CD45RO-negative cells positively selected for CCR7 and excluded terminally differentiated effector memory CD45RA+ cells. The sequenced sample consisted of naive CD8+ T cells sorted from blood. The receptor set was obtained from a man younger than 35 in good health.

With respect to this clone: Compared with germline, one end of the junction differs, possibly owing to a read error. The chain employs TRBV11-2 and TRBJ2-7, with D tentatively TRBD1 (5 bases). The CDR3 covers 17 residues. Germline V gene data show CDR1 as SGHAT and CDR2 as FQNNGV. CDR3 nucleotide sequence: TGTGCCAGCAGCTTCGGCAGGGTGGGGTTAATAGGCTACGGGCAGTACTTC. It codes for CASSFGRVGLIGYGQYF.

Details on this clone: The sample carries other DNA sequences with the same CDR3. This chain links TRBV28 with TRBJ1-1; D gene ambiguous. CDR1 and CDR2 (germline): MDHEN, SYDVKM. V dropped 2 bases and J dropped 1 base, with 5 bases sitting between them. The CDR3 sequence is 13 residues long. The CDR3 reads CASSLDGNTEAFF. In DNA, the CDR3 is TGTGCCAGCAGTTTAGATGGGAACACTGAAGCTTTCTTT.

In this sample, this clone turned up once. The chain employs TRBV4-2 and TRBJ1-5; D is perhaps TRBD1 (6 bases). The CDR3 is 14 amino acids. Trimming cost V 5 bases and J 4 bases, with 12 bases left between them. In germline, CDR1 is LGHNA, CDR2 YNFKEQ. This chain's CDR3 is CASSEDSLNQPQHF. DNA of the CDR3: TGTGCCAGCAGCGAGGACAGTCTAAATCAGCCCCAGCATTTT.

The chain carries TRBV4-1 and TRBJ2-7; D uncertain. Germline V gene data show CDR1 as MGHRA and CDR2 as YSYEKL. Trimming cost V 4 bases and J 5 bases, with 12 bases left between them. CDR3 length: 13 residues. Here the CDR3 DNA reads TGCGCCAGCAGCCCGGAGAAACTTGACGAGCAGTACTTC. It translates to CASSPEKLDEQYF.

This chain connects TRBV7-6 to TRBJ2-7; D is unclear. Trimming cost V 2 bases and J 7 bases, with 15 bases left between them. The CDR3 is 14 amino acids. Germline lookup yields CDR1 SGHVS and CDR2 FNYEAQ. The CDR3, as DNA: TGTGCCAGCAGCTTAAGAGTAGACCCGGTAGAGCAGTACTTC. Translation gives CASSLRVDPVEQYF.

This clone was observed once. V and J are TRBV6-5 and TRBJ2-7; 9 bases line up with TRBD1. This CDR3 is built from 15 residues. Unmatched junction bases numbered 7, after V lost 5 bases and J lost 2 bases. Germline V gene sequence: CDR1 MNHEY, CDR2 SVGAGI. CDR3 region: CASSVWGTGTYEQYF. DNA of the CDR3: TGTGCCAGCAGTGTCTGGGGGACAGGGACCTACGAGCAGTACTTC.

As DNA, the CDR3 is TGCGCCAGCAGCCCTTTGGCCCGTCGGACTAGCGGGGGGTCCTACGAGCAGTACTTC. It encodes CASSPLARRTSGGSYEQYF. The chain is built from TRBV4-1 and TRBJ2-7; 14 bases match TRBD2. Germline CDR1 is MGHRA and CDR2 is YSYEKL. The CDR3 sequence is 19 residues long. V shed 4 bases and J 1 base; nucleotides not matched to a gene: 12.

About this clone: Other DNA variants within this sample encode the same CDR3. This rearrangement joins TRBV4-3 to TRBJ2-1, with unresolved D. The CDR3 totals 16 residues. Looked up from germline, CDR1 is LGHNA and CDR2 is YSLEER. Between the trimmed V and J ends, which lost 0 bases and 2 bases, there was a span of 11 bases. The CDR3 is CASSQERLAAYNEQFF. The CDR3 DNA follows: TGCGCCAGCAGCCAAGAACGTTTGGCGGCCTACAATGAGCAGTTCTTC.

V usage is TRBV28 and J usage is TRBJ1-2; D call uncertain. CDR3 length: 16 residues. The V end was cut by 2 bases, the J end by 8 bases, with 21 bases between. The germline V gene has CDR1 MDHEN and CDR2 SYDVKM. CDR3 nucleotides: TGTGCCAGCAGTTTAACCCTCGACGGGTCCTTTATCGGCTACACCTTC. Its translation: CASSLTLDGSFIGYTF.

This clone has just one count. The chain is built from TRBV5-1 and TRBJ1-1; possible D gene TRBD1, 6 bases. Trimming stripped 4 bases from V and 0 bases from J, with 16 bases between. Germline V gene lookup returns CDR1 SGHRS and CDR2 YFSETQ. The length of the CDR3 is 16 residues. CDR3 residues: CASSLKGEAMNTEAFF. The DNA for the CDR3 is TGCGCCAGCAGCCTAAAGGGGGAGGCTATGAACACTGAAGCTTTCTTT.

The CDR3 DNA sequence: TGTGCCAGCAGAGCAGGACAGGGGGCGAGGGAGCAGTACTTC. Residues: CASRAGQGAREQYF. The chain has TRBV6-5 and TRBJ2-7; TRBD1 matches 11 bases. This CDR3 is 14 amino acids long. Trimming cost V 6 bases and J 7 bases; bases outside gene matches: 8. Germline V gives CDR1 MNHEY, CDR2 SVGAGI.

The CDR3 DNA reads as TGTGCCAGCAGTTTATCTCGTAGCGGGCCCTCCTACAATGAGCAGTTCTTC. Its translation: CASSLSRSGPSYNEQFF. The chain links TRBV27 to TRBJ2-1, with 7 nucleotides matching TRBD2. V dropped 0 bases and J dropped 0; count of bases not matched to a gene: 5. Germline lookup yields CDR1 MNHEY and CDR2 SMNVEV (reference sequence). There are 17 residues in the CDR3.

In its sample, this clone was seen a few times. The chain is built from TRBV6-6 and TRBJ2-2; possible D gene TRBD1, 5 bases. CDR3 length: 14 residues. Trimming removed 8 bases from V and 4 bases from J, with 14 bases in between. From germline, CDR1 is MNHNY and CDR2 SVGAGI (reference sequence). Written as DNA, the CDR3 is TGTGCCAGCGCCCTAGGGGTAGGCACCGGGGAGCTGTTTTTT. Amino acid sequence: CASALGVGTGELFF.

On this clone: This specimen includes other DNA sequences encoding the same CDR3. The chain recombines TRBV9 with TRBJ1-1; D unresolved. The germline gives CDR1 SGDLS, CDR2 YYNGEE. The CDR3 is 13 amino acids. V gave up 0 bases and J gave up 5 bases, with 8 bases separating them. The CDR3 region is CASSVGGATEAFF. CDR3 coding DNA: TGTGCCAGCAGCGTAGGAGGAGCGACTGAAGCTTTCTTT.

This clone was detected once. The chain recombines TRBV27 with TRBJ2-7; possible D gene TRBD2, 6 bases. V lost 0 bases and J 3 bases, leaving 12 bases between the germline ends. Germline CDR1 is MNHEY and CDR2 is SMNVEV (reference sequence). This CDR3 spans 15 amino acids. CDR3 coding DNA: TGTGCCAGCAGTTTATCGGGACTGAACTTCTACGAGCAGTACTTC. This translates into CASSLSGLNFYEQYF.

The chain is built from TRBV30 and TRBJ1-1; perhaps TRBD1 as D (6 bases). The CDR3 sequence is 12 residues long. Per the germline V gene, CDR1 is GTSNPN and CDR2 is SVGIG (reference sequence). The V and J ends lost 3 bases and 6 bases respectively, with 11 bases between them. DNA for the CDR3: TGTGCCTGGAGGGACAGTTCGGCTGAAGCTTTCTTT. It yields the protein CAWRDSSAEAFF. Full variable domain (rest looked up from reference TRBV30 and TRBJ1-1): SQTIHQWPATLVQPVGSPLSLECTVEGTSNPNLYWYRQAAGRGLQLLFYSVGIGQISSEVPQNLSASRPQDRQFILSSKKLLLSDSGFYLCAWRDSSAEAFFGQGTRLTVV.

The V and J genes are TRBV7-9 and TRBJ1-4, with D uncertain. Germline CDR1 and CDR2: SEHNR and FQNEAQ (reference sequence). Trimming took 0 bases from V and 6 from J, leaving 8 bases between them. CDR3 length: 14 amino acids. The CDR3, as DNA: TGTGCCAGCAGCTTAGCTCGGCGAGATGAAAAACTGTTTTTT. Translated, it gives CASSLARRDEKLFF.

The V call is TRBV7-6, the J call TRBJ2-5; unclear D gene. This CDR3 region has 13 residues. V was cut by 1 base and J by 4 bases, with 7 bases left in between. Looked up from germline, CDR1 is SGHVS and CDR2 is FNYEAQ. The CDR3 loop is CASSLEAGETQYF. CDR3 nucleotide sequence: TGTGCCAGCAGCTTAGAGGCAGGAGAGACCCAGTACTTC.

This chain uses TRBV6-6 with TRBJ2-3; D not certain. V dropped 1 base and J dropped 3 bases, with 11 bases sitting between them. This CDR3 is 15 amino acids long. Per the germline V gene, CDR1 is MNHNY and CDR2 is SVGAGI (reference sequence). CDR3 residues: CASSYWVTETDTQYF. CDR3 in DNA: TGTGCCAGCAGTTACTGGGTAACAGAAACAGATACGCAGTATTTT.

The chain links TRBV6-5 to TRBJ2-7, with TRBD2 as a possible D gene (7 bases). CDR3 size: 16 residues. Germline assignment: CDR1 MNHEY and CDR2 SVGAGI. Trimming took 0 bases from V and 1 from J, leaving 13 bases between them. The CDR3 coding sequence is TGTGCCAGCAGTTACTCAATGGGGGGGGCTTCCTACGAGCAGTACTTC. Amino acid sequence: CASSYSMGGASYEQYF.

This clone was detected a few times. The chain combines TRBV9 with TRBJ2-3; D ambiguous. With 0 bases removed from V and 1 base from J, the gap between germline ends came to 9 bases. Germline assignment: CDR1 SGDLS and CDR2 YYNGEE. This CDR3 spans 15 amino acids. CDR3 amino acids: CASSVGLLRTDTQYF. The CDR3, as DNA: TGTGCCAGCAGCGTAGGACTTCTGCGCACAGATACGCAGTATTTT.

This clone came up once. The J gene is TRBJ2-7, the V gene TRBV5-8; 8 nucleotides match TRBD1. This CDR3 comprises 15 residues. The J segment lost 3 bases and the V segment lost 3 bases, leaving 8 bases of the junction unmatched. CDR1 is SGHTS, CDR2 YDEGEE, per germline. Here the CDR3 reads CASSSDTGTGYEQYF. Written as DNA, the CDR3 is TGTGCCAGCAGCTCGGACACCGGGACAGGCTACGAGCAGTACTTC.

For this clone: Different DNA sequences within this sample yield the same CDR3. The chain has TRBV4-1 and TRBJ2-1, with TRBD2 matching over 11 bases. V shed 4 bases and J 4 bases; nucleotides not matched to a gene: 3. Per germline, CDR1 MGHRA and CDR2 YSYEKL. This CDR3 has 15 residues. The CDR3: CASSPTSGGYNEQFF. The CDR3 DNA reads TGCGCCAGCAGCCCCACTAGCGGGGGTTACAATGAGCAGTTCTTC.

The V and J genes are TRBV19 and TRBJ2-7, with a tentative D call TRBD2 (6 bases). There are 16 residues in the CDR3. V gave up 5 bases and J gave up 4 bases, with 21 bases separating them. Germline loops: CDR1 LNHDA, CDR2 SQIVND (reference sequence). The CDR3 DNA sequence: TGTGCCAGTAGTTCGCAGTTAGCGGATAACCGATACGAGCAGTACTTC. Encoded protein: CASSSQLADNRYEQYF.

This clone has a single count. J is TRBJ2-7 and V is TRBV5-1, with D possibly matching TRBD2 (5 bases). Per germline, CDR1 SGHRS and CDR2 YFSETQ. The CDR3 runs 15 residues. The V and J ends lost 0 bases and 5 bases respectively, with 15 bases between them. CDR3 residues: CASSLGSGSYHEQYF. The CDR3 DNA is TGCGCCAGCAGCTTGGGGTCGGGATCCTACCACGAGCAGTACTTC.